The entry below describes one T cell receptor beta chain. Antigen specificity is unknown. The sample comes from a study of T-cell reconstitution after alpha-beta-depleted transplantation in children. Trimming took off 3 bases at V and 2 bases at J, with 16 bases between the two ends. Germline V gene data show CDR1 as MDHEN and CDR2 as SYDVKM. This CDR3 region has 16 residues. It was with unique molecular identifiers that the TCRbeta library was prepared. TCRdb redid the calling of the PCR reads with MiXCR, one entry per CDR3 protein. The table lists hundreds of thousands of distinct CDR3 sequences, around 13% of them singletons. Findings and limits, study-wide: Newly produced T cells mostly accounted for T-cell counts and diversity one year post-transplant. Reported findings indicate that, about two months after transplant, alpha-beta T cells came from several hundred expanded clones, which were derived from non-depleted graft cells. Some patients' high day-60 TCRbeta diversity was attributed to recipient cells surviving conditioning.

The V and J genes are TRBV28 and TRBJ1-2, with TRBD1 as a possible D gene (5 bases). Sequencing used PBMCs, mostly from graft donor cells, obtained 360 days after TCRalphabeta/CD19-depleted stem cell transplant. The sequence was collected from a male patient younger than 18 who had a stem cell transplant for acute myeloid leukemia, so the T cells may come from the graft donor. The CDR3 coding sequence is TGTGCCAGCAGTTTCCCGAGGGCGGGGACCAACTATGGCTACACCTTC. It codes for CASSFPRAGTNYGYTF.